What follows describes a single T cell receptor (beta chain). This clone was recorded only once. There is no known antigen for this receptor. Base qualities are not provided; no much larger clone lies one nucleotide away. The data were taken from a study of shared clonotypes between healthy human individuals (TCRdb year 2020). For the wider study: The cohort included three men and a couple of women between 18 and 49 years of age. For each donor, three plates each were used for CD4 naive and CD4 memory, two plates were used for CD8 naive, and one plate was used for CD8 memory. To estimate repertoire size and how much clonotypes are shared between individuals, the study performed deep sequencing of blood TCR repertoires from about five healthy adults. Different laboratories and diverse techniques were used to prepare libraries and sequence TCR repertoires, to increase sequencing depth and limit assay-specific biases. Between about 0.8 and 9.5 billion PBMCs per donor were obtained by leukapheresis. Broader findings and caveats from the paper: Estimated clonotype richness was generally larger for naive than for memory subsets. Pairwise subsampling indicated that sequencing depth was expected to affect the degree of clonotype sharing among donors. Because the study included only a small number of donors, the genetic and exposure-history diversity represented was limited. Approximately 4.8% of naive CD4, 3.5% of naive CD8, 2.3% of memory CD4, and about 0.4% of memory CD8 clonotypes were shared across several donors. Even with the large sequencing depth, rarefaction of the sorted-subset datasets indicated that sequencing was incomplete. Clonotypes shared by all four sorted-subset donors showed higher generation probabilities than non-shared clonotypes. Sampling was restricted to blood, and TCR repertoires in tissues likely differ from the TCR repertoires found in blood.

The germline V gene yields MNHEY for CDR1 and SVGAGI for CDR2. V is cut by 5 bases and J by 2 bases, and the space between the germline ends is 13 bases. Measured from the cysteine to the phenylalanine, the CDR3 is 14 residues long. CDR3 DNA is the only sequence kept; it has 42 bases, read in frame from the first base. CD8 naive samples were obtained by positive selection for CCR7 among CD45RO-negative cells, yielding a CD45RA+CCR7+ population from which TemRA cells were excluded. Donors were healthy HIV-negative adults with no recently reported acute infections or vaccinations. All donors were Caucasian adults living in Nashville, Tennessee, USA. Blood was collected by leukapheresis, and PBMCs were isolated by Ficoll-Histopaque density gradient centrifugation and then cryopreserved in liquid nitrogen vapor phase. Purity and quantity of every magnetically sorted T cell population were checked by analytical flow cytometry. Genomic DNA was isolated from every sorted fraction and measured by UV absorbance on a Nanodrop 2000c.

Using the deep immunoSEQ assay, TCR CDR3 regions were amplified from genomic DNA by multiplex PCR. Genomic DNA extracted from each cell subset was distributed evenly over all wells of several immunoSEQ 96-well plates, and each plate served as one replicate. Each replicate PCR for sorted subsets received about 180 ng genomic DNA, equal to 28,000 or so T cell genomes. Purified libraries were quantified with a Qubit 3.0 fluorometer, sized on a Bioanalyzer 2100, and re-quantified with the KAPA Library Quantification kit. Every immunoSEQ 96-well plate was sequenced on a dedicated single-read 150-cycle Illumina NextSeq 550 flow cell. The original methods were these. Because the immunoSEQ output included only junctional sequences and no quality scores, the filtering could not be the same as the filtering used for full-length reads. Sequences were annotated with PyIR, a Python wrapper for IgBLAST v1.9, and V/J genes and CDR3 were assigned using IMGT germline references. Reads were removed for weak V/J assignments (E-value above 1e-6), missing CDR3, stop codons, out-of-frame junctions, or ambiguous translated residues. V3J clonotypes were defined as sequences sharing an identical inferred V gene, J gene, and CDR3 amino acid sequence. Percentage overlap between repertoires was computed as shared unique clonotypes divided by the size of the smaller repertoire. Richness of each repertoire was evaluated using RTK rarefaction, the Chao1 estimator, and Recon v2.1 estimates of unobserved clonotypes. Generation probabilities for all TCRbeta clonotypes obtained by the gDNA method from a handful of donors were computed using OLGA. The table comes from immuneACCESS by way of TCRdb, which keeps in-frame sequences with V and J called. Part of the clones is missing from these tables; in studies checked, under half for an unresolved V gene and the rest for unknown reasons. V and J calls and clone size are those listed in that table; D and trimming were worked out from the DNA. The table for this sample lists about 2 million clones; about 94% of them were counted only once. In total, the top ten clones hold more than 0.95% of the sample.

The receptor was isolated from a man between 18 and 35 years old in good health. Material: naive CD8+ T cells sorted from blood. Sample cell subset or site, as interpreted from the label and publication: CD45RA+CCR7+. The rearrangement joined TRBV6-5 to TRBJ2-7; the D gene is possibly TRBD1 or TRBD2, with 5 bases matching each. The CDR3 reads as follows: CASSRTGTTYEQYF. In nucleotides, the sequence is TGTGCCAGCAGTCGCACCGGGACCACCTACGAGCAGTACTTC.